The sequence of this T cell receptor (beta chain) was determined in a study of control samples from healthy donors and cancer patients. Assay: immunoSEQ multiplex PCR; the TCRdb copy retains only in-frame clones and omits some. The sample yields 210,000 or so clones, around 93% seen once. The CDR3 length is 16 residues. Per germline, CDR1 LNHDA and CDR2 SQIVND (reference sequence). Trimming pared 7 bases from V and 1 base from J, leaving 17 bases between. The genes are TRBV19 and TRBJ1-5, with D possibly being TRBD1 (5 bases). This TCR derives from a young man in good health. The sample comprised blood. The CDR3 protein is CASTEWGKESNQPQHF. The CDR3 DNA follows: TGTGCCAGTACGGAATGGGGGAAAGAAAGCAATCAGCCCCAGCATTTT.